This T cell receptor beta chain was captured in a study of cytomegalovirus exposure and HLA in healthy donors. General observations from the study: The study labeled approximately 150 TCR beta chains cytomegalovirus-associated.

The CDR3 contains 15 residues. V was clipped by 2 bases and J by 5 bases, with 12 bases between them. Germline-derived CDR1 and CDR2 are MGHRA and YSYEKL. Regarding this clone: Its antigen is currently unknown.

The PCR had 60 Vbeta and 13 Jbeta primers. Repertoires were generated with immunoSEQ multiplex PCR, while TCRdb's copy carries only in-frame clones and drops some. The sample consists of some 140,000 clones, 73% of them appearing once. The sequenced sample was PBMCs. This TCR was sampled from a woman between 35 and 50 years old in good health and CMV-seronegative. The V call is TRBV4-1, the J call TRBJ2-2; D is possibly TRBD2 (6 bases). CDR3 sequence: CASSQRDSNTGELFF. For the CDR3, the DNA is TGCGCCAGCAGCCAAAGGGACTCAAATACCGGGGAGCTGTTTTTT.